The 9 T cell receptor beta chains below all came from one sample that was sequenced in a study of blood T cell repertoires in COVID-19. Here immunoSEQ multiplex PCR was the method, and the copy in TCRdb shows in-frame clones only, minus some. The data contain over 200,000 clones, over 75% of them singletons. Sequencing was done on a sample of peripheral blood. Receptors were obtained from a man between 50 and 59 years old with COVID-19, enrolled during active disease.

This chain links TRBV6-5 with TRBJ2-7; possibly TRBD1 for D (6 bases). Trimming stripped 0 bases from V and 9 bases from J, with 12 bases between. CDR1 is MNHEY and CDR2 is SVGAGI in the germline V gene. The CDR3 is made up of 13 amino acids. As DNA, the CDR3 is TGTGCCAGCAGTTACTCGGAGTCAGGGGCGCAGTACTTC. This codes for CASSYSESGAQYF.

This chain's CDR3 is CASSLPVPYEQYF. The CDR3 DNA reads TGTGCCAGCAGTTTACCGGTGCCATACGAGCAGTACTTC. The chain uses TRBV28 and TRBJ2-7, with D hard to call. This CDR3 has 13 residues. CDR1 MDHEN and CDR2 SYDVKM come from the germline V gene. Trimming left V 2 bases short and J 4 bases short, with 9 bases between.

The chain employs TRBV6-5 and TRBJ2-6; D remains unclear. The CDR3 is 14 amino acids. The germline V gene has CDR1 MNHEY and CDR2 SVGAGI. Between the trimmed V and J ends, which lost 6 bases and 1 base, there was a span of 7 bases. This CDR3 reads CASRKPSGANVLTF. CDR3 nucleotide sequence: TGTGCCAGCAGAAAGCCTTCTGGGGCCAACGTCCTGACTTTC.

The chain joins TRBV27 to TRBJ2-1; 7 nucleotides align to TRBD2. The CDR3 is 17 residues long. The germline CDR1 and CDR2 sequences are MNHEY and SMNVEV (reference sequence). Trimming cost V 1 base and J 8 bases; bases outside gene matches: 14. The CDR3 region has the DNA TGTGCCAGCAGTTTATGGGAGGGGCCATGGGGTAGTGATGAGCAGTTCTTC. Translated, it gives CASSLWEGPWGSDEQFF.

The genes are TRBV2 and TRBJ1-2, with 8 bases identical to TRBD1. In germline, CDR1 is SNHLY, CDR2 FYNNEI. The CDR3 is 14 amino acids. Losses at the gene ends were 6 bases for V and 0 bases for J; bases not matched to a gene: 3. This CDR3 reads CASRTGEANYGYTF. The CDR3, as DNA: TGTGCCAGCAGGACAGGGGAAGCTAACTATGGCTACACCTTC.

V gene TRBV4-3 combines with J gene TRBJ1-4; D is possibly TRBD1 (5 bases). CDR3 length: 14 residues. Deletions cut 0 bases from V and 8 bases from J, with 10 bases between. Germline CDR1 LGHNA, CDR2 YSLEER. The CDR3 here is CASSQDSTVEKLFF. In DNA, the CDR3 is TGCGCCAGCAGCCAAGATTCGACAGTCGAAAAACTGTTTTTT.

The genes are TRBV7-9 and TRBJ1-2; D might be TRBD1 (6 bases). The germline V and J ends were trimmed by 3 bases and 6 bases, with 8 bases remaining between them. CDR3 length equals 12 residues. The germline V gene encodes CDR1 SEHNR and CDR2 FQNEAQ (reference sequence). As DNA, the CDR3 is TGTGCCAGCAGCTTTAACAGGGATGGCTACACCTTC. Protein sequence: CASSFNRDGYTF.

CDR3 bases: TGTGCCAGCAGCTTAGGGGGACAGGCCTATAATTCACCCCTCCACTTT. Translated: CASSLGGQAYNSPLHF. The gene calls are TRBV11-2 and TRBJ1-6; 8 bases align to TRBD1. Per germline, CDR1 SGHAT and CDR2 FQNNGV. J was trimmed by 2 bases and V by 1 base; bases with no gene match: 1. There are 16 residues in the CDR3.

This chain connects TRBV3-1 (or the pseudogene TRBV3-2) to TRBJ2-7; possibly TRBD2 for D (5 bases). V lost 6 bases and J lost 2, with 17 bases in between. The CDR3 contains 15 residues. Germline values: CDR1 LGHDT, CDR2 YNNKEL (reference sequence). CDR3 bases: TGTGCCAGCAGAAGTGAAAGCGGATCTCCCTACGAGCAGTACTTC. This gives the protein CASRSESGSPYEQYF.